This T cell receptor beta chain was obtained from a study of blood T cell repertoires in COVID-19. Looking at the study overall: T cells, B-cell-depleted T cells, or PBMCs supplied cDNA or gDNA.

The CDR3 contains 16 residues. Trimming removed 4 bases from V and 5 bases from J; junction bases left unmatched: 5. Per germline, CDR1 LGHNA and CDR2 YSLEER. In the authors' methods: Reference gene primer amplification gave nucleated cell count estimates. Some clones are missing from TCRdb's copy, which holds only in-frame ones; the method was immunoSEQ multiplex PCR. The V and J calls and clone size come from that table; D and trimming were worked out from the DNA. Here the sample spans approximately 70,000 clones, around 83% being singletons. This clone was counted a few times. This receptor was obtained from a man in his 70s with active COVID-19. This chain uses TRBV4-3 with TRBJ2-3; 14 bases match TRBD2. Input material: peripheral blood. The CDR3 nucleotides read TGCGCCAGCAGCCCGGGACTAGCGGGAGTCGGAGATACGCAGTATTTT. It translates to CASSPGLAGVGDTQYF.